The 31 T cell receptor beta chains below all came from one sample that was sequenced in a study of identical twins. TCRdb analysed the 5' RACE reads with MiXCR anew, one entry per CDR3 protein. The table includes around 1.7 million distinct CDR3 sequences, less than 40% detected once. Sequencing input: cord blood. These receptors came from a newborn girl in good health.

The chain uses TRBV20-1 and TRBJ2-7; D may match TRBD1 or TRBD2 (6 bases each). The CDR3 contains 13 residues. Germline lookup yields CDR1 DFQATT and CDR2 SNEGSKA (reference sequence). CDR3 sequence (DNA): TGCAGGGCCCAAAAGGGGGGAGTAAACGAGCAGTACTTC. The encoded protein is CRAQKGGVNEQYF.

This sequence joins TRBV19 and TRBJ2-5, with D unclear. Between the trimmed V and J ends, which lost 4 bases and 3 bases, there was a span of 6 bases. The V gene's germline CDR1 is LNHDA and CDR2 SQIVND (reference sequence). CDR3 length: 12 amino acids. The CDR3 is CASSTGKETQYF. In DNA, the CDR3 is TGTGCCAGTAGTACAGGAAAAGAGACCCAGTACTTC.

This clonotype was found a few times. This chain links TRBV14 with TRBJ2-7; D uncertain. The germline V and J ends were trimmed by 1 base and 5 bases, with 15 bases remaining between them. The CDR3 has 15 residues. Germline V gene lookup returns CDR1 SGHDN and CDR2 FVKESK. CDR3 DNA: TGTGCCAGCAGCCAAGTGAGAGACGCGCTCAACGAGCAGTACTTC. Translating it yields CASSQVRDALNEQYF. The whole variable domain, remainder taken from reference TRBV14 and TRBJ2-7, is EAGVTQFPSHSVIEKGQTVTLRCDPISGHDNLYWYRRVMGKEIKFLLHFVKESKQDESGMPNNRFLAERTGGTYSTLKVQPAELEDSGVYFCASSQVRDALNEQYFGPGTRLTVT.

The genes are TRBV5-1 and TRBJ2-2; 8 bases are a match to TRBD2. Germline V gene data show CDR1 as SGHRS and CDR2 as YFSETQ. The V and J ends lost 0 bases and 2 bases, in that order; junction bases with no gene match: 6. CDR3 length: 17 amino acids. For the CDR3, the DNA is TGCGCCAGCAGCTTGGTCTCGACTAGCGCCAACACCGGGGAGCTGTTTTTT. Encoded protein: CASSLVSTSANTGELFF.

CDR3 DNA sequence: TGTGCCAGCAGCTTCCAATGGGGTGGGCGGGCTGAAGCTTTCTTT. As protein: CASSFQWGGRAEAFF. The genes are TRBV7-9 and TRBJ1-1; D gene unclear. Germline V gives CDR1 SEHNR, CDR2 FQNEAQ (reference sequence). The CDR3 contains 15 residues. Between the trimmed V and J ends, which lost 3 bases and 6 bases, there was a span of 17 bases.

This clonotype was observed a few times. V is TRBV5-1 and J is TRBJ2-3; the match to TRBD2 covers 15 bases. This CDR3 has 16 amino acids. The ends lost 0 bases at V and 8 bases at J; junction bases unmatched: 4. CDR1 and CDR2 from the germline V gene are SGHRS and YFSETQ. The CDR3 reads CASSLEGLAGGPTQYF. CDR3 bases: TGCGCCAGCAGCTTGGAGGGACTAGCGGGGGGCCCTACGCAGTATTTT.

The rearrangement links TRBV20-1 to TRBJ1-1; D possibly corresponds to TRBD1 (5 bases). The length of the CDR3 is 13 residues. The V end lost 3 bases, the J end lost 3 bases, and 11 bases lay between the germline ends. Germline CDR1 is DFQATT and CDR2 is SNEGSKA (reference sequence). The CDR3 is CSARGGTYTEAFF. DNA of the CDR3: TGCAGTGCTAGGGGGGGGACCTACACTGAAGCTTTCTTT.

There are a few counts of this clonotype. CDR3 amino acids: CASSQYTPGQGKGPLHF. The CDR3 DNA reads as TGCGCCAGCAGCCAGTACACCCCGGGACAGGGGAAAGGACCCCTCCACTTT. This chain uses TRBV4-1 with TRBJ1-6; 10 nucleotides align to TRBD1. Germline CDR1 MGHRA, CDR2 YSYEKL. CDR3 length: 17 amino acids. The trim removed 3 bases at V and 12 bases at J, leaving 14 bases unmatched.

The table lists this clonotype with many counts. The chain employs TRBV5-1 and TRBJ1-2, with D hard to call. The CDR3 is 14 residues long. From germline, CDR1 is SGHRS and CDR2 YFSETQ. Trimming took off 0 bases at V and 2 bases at J, with 8 bases between the two ends. CDR3 loop: CASSLVAGNYGYTF. The CDR3 bases are TGCGCCAGCAGCTTGGTCGCGGGGAACTATGGCTACACCTTC.

The rearrangement uses TRBV4-2 and TRBJ2-3, with 7 bases identical to TRBD2. Germline V gene sequence: CDR1 LGHNA, CDR2 YNFKEQ. CDR3 size: 17 residues. Trimming cost V 4 bases and J 3 bases; bases outside gene matches: 13. CDR3 sequence reads: CASSRRIQAGETDTQYF. CDR3 bases: TGTGCCAGCAGCCGCCGAATCCAGGCGGGAGAGACAGATACGCAGTATTTT.

Of note for this clonotype: A read error is likely, as this CDR3 ends without the conserved phenylalanine or tryptophan. The chain recombines TRBV25-1 with TRBJ2-1; 9 positions agree with TRBD2. The CDR3 is made up of 13 amino acids. CDR1 and CDR2 (germline): MGHDK, SYGVNS. The ends lost 4 bases at V and 8 bases at J; junction bases unmatched: 3. This CDR3 reads CASSAGLAYEQFL. DNA for the CDR3: TGTGCCAGCAGTGCGGGACTAGCATATGAGCAGTTCTTA.

The chain uses TRBV20-1 and TRBJ1-6, with D possibly TRBD1 on 5 matching bases. This CDR3 contains 15 residues. The V end was cut by 3 bases, the J end by 3 bases, with 12 bases between. Germline assignment: CDR1 DFQATT and CDR2 SNEGSKA (reference sequence). CDR3 nucleotide sequence: TGCAGTGCTAGGCCGACAGAGGGCTATAATTCACCCCTCCACTTT. The encoded protein is CSARPTEGYNSPLHF.

This clonotype was recorded a few times. The gene calls are TRBV5-1 and TRBJ1-2; tentative D call: TRBD1 (5 bases). The germline V gene has CDR1 SGHRS and CDR2 YFSETQ. CDR3 length equals 17 residues. The ends were cut back, 3 bases at V and 5 bases at J, with 23 bases in the middle. The CDR3 here is CASSSARRDRSGYGYTF. Written as DNA, the CDR3 is TGCGCCAGCAGCTCGGCCAGACGGGACCGCTCGGGGTATGGCTACACCTTC.

Comments on this clonotype: One end of the junction varies from germline; a read error may be responsible. The chain carries TRBV12-3 or TRBV12-4 and TRBJ2-5; unclear D gene. The J call may be mistaken, given a closer DNA end match to TRBJ2-7. CDR3 length equals 13 residues. CDR3 in amino acids: CAGSKDPFYEQYF. For the CDR3, the DNA is TGTGCCGGCAGCAAGGACCCCTTTTACGAGCAGTACTTC.

The rearrangement uses TRBV3-1 and TRBJ2-3; tentatively, D is TRBD2 (9 bases). The CDR3 extends over 17 amino acids. Trimming cost V 1 base and J 4 bases, with 18 bases left between them. Germline-derived CDR1 and CDR2 are LGHDT and YNNKEL (reference sequence). CDR3: CASSQVGLAGQADTQYF. The CDR3 nucleotides read TGTGCCAGCAGCCAAGTGGGCCTAGCGGGACAGGCAGATACGCAGTATTTT.

The chain carries TRBV19 and TRBJ2-5; 14 bases are shared with TRBD2. The assigned J gene may be wrong: the sequence end matches TRBJ2-7 better. The CDR3 contains 17 residues. The germline CDR1 and CDR2 sequences are LNHDA and SQIVND (reference sequence). CDR3 sequence reads: CASSMRDGTSGRYEQYF. In DNA, the CDR3 is TGTGCCAGTAGTATGAGGGACGGGACTAGCGGGAGATACGAGCAGTACTTC.

This rearrangement joins TRBV6-1 to TRBJ2-3; unclear D gene. Germline assignment: CDR1 MNHNS and CDR2 SASEGT. The CDR3 has 15 amino acids. V was pared by 2 bases and J by 3 bases, with 12 bases between. The CDR3 nucleotides read TGTGCCAGCAGTGAACTTTTCTGGCGGACAGATACGCAGTATTTT. It translates to CASSELFWRTDTQYF.

This clonotype showed up just a few times. The J gene is TRBJ2-7, the V gene TRBV13, with 8 bases fitting TRBD2. CDR3 size: 14 residues. Germline lookup yields CDR1 PRHDT and CDR2 FYEKMQ (reference sequence). Trimming removed 5 bases from V and 2 bases from J; junction bases left unmatched: 5. CDR3 coding DNA: TGTGCCAGCAGCGCGACTAGCGACGCCTACGAGCAGTACTTC. This gives the protein CASSATSDAYEQYF.

CDR3 in amino acids: CASSLVRRGSPQETQYF. CDR3 nucleotide sequence: TGTGCCAGCAGCTTAGTTCGCCGGGGTTCGCCGCAAGAGACCCAGTACTTC. The chain has TRBV7-8 and TRBJ2-5; perhaps TRBD2 as D (5 bases). Per the germline V gene, CDR1 is SGHVS and CDR2 is FQNEAQ. The CDR3 length is 17 residues. Trimming took 1 base from V and 2 from J, leaving 17 bases between them.

Only one count was recorded for this clonotype. This chain connects TRBV20-1 to TRBJ1-1, with unresolved D. The germline V and J ends were trimmed by 0 bases and 1 base, with 12 bases remaining between them. The CDR3 sequence is 15 residues long. Germline lookup yields CDR1 DFQATT and CDR2 SNEGSKA (reference sequence). The CDR3 spells CSARDRRTSNTEAFF. The CDR3 bases are TGCAGTGCTAGAGACCGTAGGACCTCGAACACTGAAGCTTTCTTT.

This clonotype has only a few counts. This chain connects TRBV2 to TRBJ1-1; TRBD1 is a possible D gene (5 bases). Between the trimmed V and J ends, which lost 5 bases and 4 bases, there was a span of 17 bases. Germline loops: CDR1 SNHLY, CDR2 FYNNEI. This CDR3 is 15 amino acids long. CDR3 sequence (DNA): TGTGCCAGCAGTCCCGGGACCTCAGTGGGCACTGAAGCTTTCTTT. Amino acid sequence: CASSPGTSVGTEAFF. The complete variable domain, with remaining parts taken from reference TRBV2 and TRBJ1-1, reads EPEVTQTPSHQVTQMGQEVILRCVPISNHLYFYWYRQILGQKVEFLVSFYNNEISEKSEIFDDQFSVERPDGSNFTLKIRSTKLEDSAMYFCASSPGTSVGTEAFFGQGTRLTVV.

This sequence joins TRBV4-1 and TRBJ2-2; D uncertain. The CDR3 has 16 amino acids. Germline CDR1 reads MGHRA; CDR2 reads YSYEKL. Trimming took off 1 base at V and 2 bases at J, with 11 bases between the two ends. The CDR3 DNA reads as TGCGCCAGCAGCCAAGTTCGCGGCCTTAACACCGGGGAGCTGTTTTTT. This encodes CASSQVRGLNTGELFF.

The V call is TRBV3-1, the J call TRBJ1-6; D is possibly TRBD1 (5 bases). CDR1 LGHDT and CDR2 YNNKEL come from the germline V gene (reference sequence). The V end was cut by 1 base, the J end by 7 bases, with 8 bases between. This CDR3 has 14 residues. CDR3 in DNA: TGTGCCAGCAGCCAAGGACAGCCAAATTCACCCCTCCACTTT. It yields the protein CASSQGQPNSPLHF.

The chain joins TRBV5-6 to TRBJ1-3; 8 bases line up with TRBD1. CDR1 is SGHDT, CDR2 YYEEEE, per germline. V lost 4 bases to trimming and J lost 4 bases; unmatched junction nucleotides: 10. The CDR3 has 16 amino acids. DNA for the CDR3: TGTGCCAGCAGCCCCACCAGGGGGCTAGGGGGAAACACCATATATTTT. Amino acid sequence: CASSPTRGLGGNTIYF.

This clonotype was detected only a few times. The chain is built from TRBV4-1 and TRBJ1-5, with D possibly TRBD1 on 5 matching bases. Trimming shortened V by 4 bases and J by 3 bases, and 10 bases separated the two germline ends. The CDR3 runs 14 residues. Germline V gene sequence: CDR1 MGHRA, CDR2 YSYEKL. CDR3 amino acids: CASSLYRTNQPQHF. CDR3 DNA sequence: TGCGCCAGCAGCCTCTACAGGACCAATCAGCCCCAGCATTTT.

The V gene is TRBV24-1, the J gene TRBJ1-1; D may be TRBD1 (5 bases). Trimming removed 3 bases at V and 4 bases at J, with 11 bases between. The CDR3 runs 14 residues. From germline, CDR1 is KGHDR and CDR2 SFDVKD. CDR3 DNA: TGTGCCACCAGTGATCCGTCTGGGGGCACTGAAGCTTTCTTT. The encoded protein is CATSDPSGGTEAFF.

This chain joins TRBV6-2 or TRBV6-3 and TRBJ2-7; 7 nucleotides line up with TRBD1. CDR3 length: 15 amino acids. The V gene's germline CDR1 is MNHEY and CDR2 SVGEGT. V was pared by 2 bases and J by 6 bases, with 10 bases of the junction left unmatched. In DNA, the CDR3 is TGTGCCAGCAGTTACAGCCGACAGGGTTCGGGCGAGCAGTACTTC. This gives the protein CASSYSRQGSGEQYF.

This clonotype was seen repeatedly, ten times or more. This rearrangement joins TRBV2 to TRBJ2-7, with TRBD1 matching over 8 bases. The V gene end was trimmed by 6 bases and the J gene end by 3 bases; junction bases not matched to a gene: 7. Per germline, CDR1 SNHLY and CDR2 FYNNEI. CDR3 length equals 14 residues. The CDR3 loop reads CASSWGQVFYEQYF. The CDR3 region has the DNA TGTGCCAGCAGCTGGGGACAGGTGTTCTACGAGCAGTACTTC. Drawing the rest from reference TRBV2 and TRBJ2-7, the complete variable domain is EPEVTQTPSHQVTQMGQEVILRCVPISNHLYFYWYRQILGQKVEFLVSFYNNEISEKSEIFDDQFSVERPDGSNFTLKIRSTKLEDSAMYFCASSWGQVFYEQYFGPGTRLTVT.

This clonotype was seen a single time. The V gene is TRBV20-1, the J gene TRBJ2-3, with 9 bases aligning to TRBD2. This CDR3 spans 16 amino acids. V was clipped by 5 bases and J by 2 bases; unmatched bases: 11. Germline loops: CDR1 DFQATT, CDR2 SNEGSKA (reference sequence). The CDR3 loop is CSAAVPSGEHTDTQYF. Written as DNA, the CDR3 is TGCAGTGCTGCTGTACCTAGCGGGGAACACACAGATACGCAGTATTTT.

This clonotype was seen ten or more times. V gene TRBV7-9 combines with J gene TRBJ2-1; 8 nucleotides line up with TRBD2. The CDR3 extends over 15 amino acids. Germline-derived CDR1 and CDR2 are SEHNR and FQNEAQ (reference sequence). Germline trimming cut 6 bases from V and 0 bases from J; bases unmatched to any gene: 4. The CDR3 nucleotides are TGTGCCAGCAGTTCGGCGGGAGGCTCCTACAATGAGCAGTTCTTC. Protein sequence: CASSSAGGSYNEQFF.

This clonotype has only a few counts. The CDR3 protein is CASSAPPGLAGVYEQFF. The CDR3 DNA reads as TGTGCCAGCAGTGCCCCCCCTGGGCTAGCGGGAGTCTATGAGCAGTTCTTC. The chain combines TRBV25-1 with TRBJ2-1, with 10 bases identical to TRBD2. The CDR3 is 17 residues long. The germline gives CDR1 MGHDK, CDR2 SYGVNS. With 4 bases clipped from V and 8 bases from J, the junction kept 14 bases outside the gene matches. The full variable domain, rest sourced from reference TRBV25-1 and TRBJ2-1, is EADIYQTPRYLVIGTGKKITLECSQTMGHDKMYWYQQDPGMELHLIHYSYGVNSTEKGDLSSESTVSRIRTEHFPLTLESARPSHTSQYLCASSAPPGLAGVYEQFFGPGTRLTVL.